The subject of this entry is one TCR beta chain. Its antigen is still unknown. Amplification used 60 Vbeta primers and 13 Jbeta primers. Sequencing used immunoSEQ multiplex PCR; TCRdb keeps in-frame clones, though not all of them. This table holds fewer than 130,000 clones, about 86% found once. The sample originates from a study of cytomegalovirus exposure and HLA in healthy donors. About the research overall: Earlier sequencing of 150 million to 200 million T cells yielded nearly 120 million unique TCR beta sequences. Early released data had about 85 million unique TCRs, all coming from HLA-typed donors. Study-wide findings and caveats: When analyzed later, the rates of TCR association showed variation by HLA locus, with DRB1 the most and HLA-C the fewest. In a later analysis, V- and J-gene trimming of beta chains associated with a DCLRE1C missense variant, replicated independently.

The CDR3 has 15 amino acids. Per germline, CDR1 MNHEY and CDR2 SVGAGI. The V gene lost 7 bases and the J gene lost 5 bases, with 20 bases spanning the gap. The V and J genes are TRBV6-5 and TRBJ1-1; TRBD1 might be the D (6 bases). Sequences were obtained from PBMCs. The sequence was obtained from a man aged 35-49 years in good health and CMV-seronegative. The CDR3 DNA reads TGTGCCAGCACTCGGACCCCGGGGGGCCGGACTGAAGCTTTCTTT. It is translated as CASTRTPGGRTEAFF.